The sample holds many counts of the clone carrying this TCR beta chain. TCRdb itself ran the RT-PCR reads through MiXCR, one entry per CDR3 protein. Among hundreds of thousands of distinct CDR3 sequences listed, 13% to 15% were seen once. In germline, CDR1 is MNHEY, CDR2 SVGAGI. The CDR3 is 15 residues long. The V segment lost 5 bases and the J segment 11 bases; nucleotides outside the gene matches: 13. Sequenced sample: memory CD4+ T cells from blood. The clonotype comes from a female donor in good health, serving as a healthy control. J is TRBJ2-1 and V is TRBV6-5, with TRBD2 matching over 9 bases. CDR3 loop: CASSPSGATRGKQFF. Here the CDR3 DNA reads TGTGCCAGCAGTCCTAGCGGGGCCACCCGGGGTAAGCAGTTCTTC.